This TCR beta chain is from a study of T cell responses to AZD1222 COVID-19 vaccine. The V gene's germline CDR1 is MNHNS and CDR2 SASEGT. V was trimmed by 1 base and J by 2 bases, leaving 7 bases between them. The CDR3 loop spans 14 amino acids. General observations from the study: Only a handful of AZD1222 recipients were seropositive at baseline. Spike-specific TCR breadth rose after two AZD1222 doses, and depth rose as well. The donors showed a predominance of white British ancestry and of females, with possible underestimation of clonal diversity.

For this clone: The antigen remains undetermined.

Measured with immunoSEQ multiplex PCR; TCRdb has only the in-frame clones, and not every one. The data contain 89,000 or so clones, 75% to 95% of them seen just once; the ten biggest clones take up approximately 10%. This clonotype originated in an adult who received the AZD1222 COVID-19 vaccine. This chain links TRBV6-1 with TRBJ2-3; D gene unclear. This specimen consisted of peripheral blood, obtained 28 days after the second AZD1222 dose. In nucleotides, the CDR3 is TGTGCCAGCAGTGAAGACGTTAACACAGATACGCAGTATTTT. This codes for CASSEDVNTDTQYF.